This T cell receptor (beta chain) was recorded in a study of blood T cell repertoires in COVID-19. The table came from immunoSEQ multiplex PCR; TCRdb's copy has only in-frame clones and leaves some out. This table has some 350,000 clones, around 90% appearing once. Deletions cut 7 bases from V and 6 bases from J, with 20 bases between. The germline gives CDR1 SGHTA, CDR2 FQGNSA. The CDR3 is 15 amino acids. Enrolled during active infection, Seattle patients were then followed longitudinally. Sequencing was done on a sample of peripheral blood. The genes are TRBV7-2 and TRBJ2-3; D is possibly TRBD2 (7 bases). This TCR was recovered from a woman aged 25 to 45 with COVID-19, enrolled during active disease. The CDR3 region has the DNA TGTGCCAGCACCCCCAGTGGGGGGGGCGGCGATACGCAGTATTTT. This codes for CASTPSGGGGDTQYF.